The 9 T cell receptor beta chains listed next were all sequenced from one sample in a study of shared clonotypes between healthy human individuals. Generated by immunoSEQ multiplex PCR, the TCRdb table keeps only in-frame clones and is missing some. Of 1,100,000 or so clones listed, about four fifths are singletons. Sequencing was performed on memory CD4+ T cells from PBMCs. Indicated subset: CD45RA-negative fraction. The receptors derive from a man between 18 and 29 years old in good health. Some clones in this sample may be carry-over from other donors' samples.

V and J are TRBV11-2 and TRBJ2-2; D not certain. The V end was cut by 7 bases, the J end by 8 bases, with 14 bases between. The germline CDR1 and CDR2 sequences are SGHAT and FQNNGV. This CDR3 has 13 residues. CDR3 nucleotides: TGTGCCAGCACCCACCGGCTCTCTGGGGAGCTGTTTTTT. It encodes CASTHRLSGELFF. Full variable domain (missing parts from reference TRBV11-2 and TRBJ2-2): EAGVAQSPRYKIIEKRQSVAFWCNPISGHATLYWYQQILGQGPKLLIQFQNNGVVDDSQLPKDRFSAERLKGVDSTLKIQPAKLEDSAVYLCASTHRLSGELFFGEGSRLTVL.

As to this clone: A much larger clone differs by one base, so this may be a read error. V and J are TRBV5-4 and TRBJ1-1, with D uncertain. This CDR3 has 13 amino acids. The V and J ends lost 2 bases and 1 base respectively, with 6 bases between them. The germline gives CDR1 SGHNT, CDR2 YYREEE (reference sequence). The CDR3 DNA sequence: TGTGCCAGCAGCTTTGAGGGGAACACTGAAGCTTTCTTT. Protein: CASSFEGNTEAFF.

This chain links TRBV6-1 with TRBJ1-5; maybe TRBD1 (5 bases). Germline V CDR1 and CDR2: MNHNS, SASEGT. There are 13 residues in the CDR3. V lost 4 bases to trimming and J lost 7 bases, with 11 bases between them. CDR3 nucleotides: TGTGCCAGCAGTGGAGGGGTGCGCCAGCCCCAGCATTTT. Protein sequence: CASSGGVRQPQHF.

The chain uses TRBV6-5 and TRBJ2-7, with TRBD1 identical over 8 bases. The length of the CDR3 is 13 residues. V lost 5 bases to trimming and J lost 4 bases; unmatched junction nucleotides: 4. The germline V gene has CDR1 MNHEY and CDR2 SVGAGI. Here the CDR3 reads CASSTYRGYEQYF. The DNA of the CDR3 is TGTGCCAGCAGTACATACAGGGGGTACGAGCAGTACTTC.

The chain links TRBV29-1 to TRBJ1-2; the match to TRBD1 covers 7 bases. The length of the CDR3 is 12 residues. CDR1 and CDR2 (germline): SQVTM, ANQGSEA. The V gene end was trimmed by 2 bases and the J gene end by 14 bases; junction bases not matched to a gene: 11. CDR3 sequence (DNA): TGCAGCGTTGAATCAGGGGGGGGAGTTAGAACCTTC. Its protein is CSVESGGGVRTF.

The J gene is TRBJ2-3, the V gene TRBV27; D uncertain. Germline CDR1 and CDR2: MNHEY and SMNVEV (reference sequence). This CDR3 region has 15 residues. V was cut by 2 bases and J by 8 bases, with 17 bases left in between. CDR3 bases: TGTGCCAGCAGTTTAGGTATCGCCGCGTCTGCTACGCAGTATTTT. Its protein is CASSLGIAASATQYF.

V and J are TRBV7-3 and TRBJ2-1, with 10 nucleotides matching TRBD2. V lost 2 bases and J lost 10; bases outside the gene matches: 8. Germline lookup yields CDR1 SGHTA and CDR2 FQGTGA. The CDR3 extends over 15 amino acids. The CDR3 here is CASSLASGSPGEQFF. The CDR3 DNA follows: TGTGCCAGCAGCTTAGCTAGCGGGAGCCCCGGGGAGCAGTTCTTC.

This chain joins TRBV5-1 and TRBJ2-3; D is ambiguous. V lost 4 bases, J lost 0 bases, and 6 bases lay in between. Germline CDR1 is SGHRS and CDR2 is YFSETQ. This CDR3 is 13 amino acids long. The CDR3 protein is CASSPESTDTQYF. Written as DNA, the CDR3 is TGCGCCAGCAGCCCGGAAAGCACAGATACGCAGTATTTT.

This clone turned up a few times. The CDR3 here is CASSLGQIYNEQFF. In DNA form, the CDR3 reads TGCGCCAGCAGCTTGGGGCAGATTTACAATGAGCAGTTCTTC. The gene calls are TRBV5-1 and TRBJ2-1; no firm D call. CDR1 SGHRS and CDR2 YFSETQ come from the germline V gene. The CDR3 runs 14 residues. V lost 0 bases and J lost 4, with 8 bases in between.